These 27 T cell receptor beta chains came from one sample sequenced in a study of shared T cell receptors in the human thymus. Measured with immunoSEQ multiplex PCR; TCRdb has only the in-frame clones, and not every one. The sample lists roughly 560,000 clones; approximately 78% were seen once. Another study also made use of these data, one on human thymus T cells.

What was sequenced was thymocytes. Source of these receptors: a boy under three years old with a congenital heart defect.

CDR3 DNA: TGTGCCAGCAGGAAACTAACAAACGGGACAGATACGCAGTATTTT. Protein sequence: CASRKLTNGTDTQYF. The chain uses TRBV6-1 and TRBJ2-3; D is undetermined. V lost 6 bases and J lost 3, with 16 bases in between. Germline assignment: CDR1 MNHNS and CDR2 SASEGT. This CDR3 contains 15 residues.

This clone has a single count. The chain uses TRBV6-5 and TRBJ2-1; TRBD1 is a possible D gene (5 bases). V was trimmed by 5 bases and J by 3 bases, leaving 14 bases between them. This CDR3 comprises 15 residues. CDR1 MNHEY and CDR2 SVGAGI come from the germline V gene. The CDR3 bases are TGTGCCAGCAGTAACAGGAGACCCCTCTACAATGAGCAGTTCTTC. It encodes CASSNRRPLYNEQFF.

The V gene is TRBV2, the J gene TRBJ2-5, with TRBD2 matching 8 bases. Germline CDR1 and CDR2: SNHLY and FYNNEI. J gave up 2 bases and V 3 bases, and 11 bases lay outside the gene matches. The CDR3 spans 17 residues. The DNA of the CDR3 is TGTGCCAGCAGTGATCAGGGAACTAGCGGCTTACAAGAGACCCAGTACTTC. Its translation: CASSDQGTSGLQETQYF. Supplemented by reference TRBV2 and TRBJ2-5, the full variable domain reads EPEVTQTPSHQVTQMGQEVILRCVPISNHLYFYWYRQILGQKVEFLVSFYNNEISEKSEIFDDQFSVERPDGSNFTLKIRSTKLEDSAMYFCASSDQGTSGLQETQYFGPGTRLLVL.

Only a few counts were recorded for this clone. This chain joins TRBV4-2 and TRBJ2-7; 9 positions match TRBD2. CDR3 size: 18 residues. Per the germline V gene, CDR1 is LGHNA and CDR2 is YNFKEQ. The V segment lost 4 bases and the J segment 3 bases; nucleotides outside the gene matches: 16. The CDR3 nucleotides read TGTGCCAGCAGCCTCGTGACGGTAGCGGGAGTAAAGTTCTACGAGCAGTACTTC. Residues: CASSLVTVAGVKFYEQYF.

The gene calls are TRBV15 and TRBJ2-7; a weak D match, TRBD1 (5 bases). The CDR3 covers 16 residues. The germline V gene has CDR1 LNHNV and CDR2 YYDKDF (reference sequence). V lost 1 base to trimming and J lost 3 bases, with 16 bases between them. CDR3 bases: TGTGCCACCAGCAGAGTAGTCAGGGATCCTTACTACGAGCAGTACTTC. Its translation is CATSRVVRDPYYEQYF.

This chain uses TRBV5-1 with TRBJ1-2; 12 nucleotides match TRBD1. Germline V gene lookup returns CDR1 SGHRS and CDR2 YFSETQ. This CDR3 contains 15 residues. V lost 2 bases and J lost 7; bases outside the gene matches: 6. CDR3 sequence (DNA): TGCGCCAGCAGCTTCCCGGGACAGGGGGCCGGTGGCTACACCTTC. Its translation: CASSFPGQGAGGYTF.

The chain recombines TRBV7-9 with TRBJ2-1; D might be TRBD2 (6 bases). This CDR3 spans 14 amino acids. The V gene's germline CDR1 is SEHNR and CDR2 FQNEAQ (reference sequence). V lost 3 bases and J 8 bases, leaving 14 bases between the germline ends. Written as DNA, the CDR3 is TGTGCCAGCAGCTTCATCGGGAGTTGGGATGAGCAGTTCTTC. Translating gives CASSFIGSWDEQFF.

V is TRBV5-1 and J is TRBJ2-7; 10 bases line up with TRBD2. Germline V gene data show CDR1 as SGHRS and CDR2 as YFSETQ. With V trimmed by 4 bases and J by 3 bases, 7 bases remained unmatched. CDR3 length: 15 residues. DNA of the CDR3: TGCGCCAGCAGCCTTACTAGCGGGGCATTCTACGAGCAGTACTTC. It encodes CASSLTSGAFYEQYF.

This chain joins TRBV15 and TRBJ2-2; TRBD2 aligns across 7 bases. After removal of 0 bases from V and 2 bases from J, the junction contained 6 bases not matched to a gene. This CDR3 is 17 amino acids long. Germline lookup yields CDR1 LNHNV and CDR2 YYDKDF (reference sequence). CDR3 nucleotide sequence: TGTGCCACCAGCAGAGATCTGCAGCGGGATAACACCGGGGAGCTGTTTTTT. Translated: CATSRDLQRDNTGELFF.

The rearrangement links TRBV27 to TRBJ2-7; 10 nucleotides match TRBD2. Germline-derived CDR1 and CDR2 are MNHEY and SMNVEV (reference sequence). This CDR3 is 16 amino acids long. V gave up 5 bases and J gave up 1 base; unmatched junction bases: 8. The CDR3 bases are TGTGCCAGCAGTGCCCGGGGTAGCGGGAGGTCCTACGAGCAGTACTTC. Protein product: CASSARGSGRSYEQYF.

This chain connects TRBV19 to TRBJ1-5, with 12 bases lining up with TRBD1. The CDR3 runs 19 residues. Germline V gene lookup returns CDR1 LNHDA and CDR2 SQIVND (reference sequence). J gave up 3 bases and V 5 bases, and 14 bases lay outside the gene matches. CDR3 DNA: TGTGCCAGTAGTGTCCGGGACAGGGGGCGACCGTGGAACAATCAGCCCCAGCATTTT. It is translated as CASSVRDRGRPWNNQPQHF.

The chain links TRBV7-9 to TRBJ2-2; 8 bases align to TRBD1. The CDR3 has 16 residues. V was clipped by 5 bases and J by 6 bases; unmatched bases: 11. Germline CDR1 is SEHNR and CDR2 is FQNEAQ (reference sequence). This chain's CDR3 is CASSRAWTGSSGELFF. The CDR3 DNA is TGTGCCAGCAGCCGAGCCTGGACAGGGTCGTCCGGGGAGCTGTTTTTT. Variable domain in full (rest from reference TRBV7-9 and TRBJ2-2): DTGVSQNPRHKITKRGQNVTFRCDPISEHNRLYWYRQTLGQGPEFLTYFQNEAQLEKSRLLSDRFSAERPKGSFSTLEIQRTEQGDSAMYLCASSRAWTGSSGELFFGEGSRLTVL.

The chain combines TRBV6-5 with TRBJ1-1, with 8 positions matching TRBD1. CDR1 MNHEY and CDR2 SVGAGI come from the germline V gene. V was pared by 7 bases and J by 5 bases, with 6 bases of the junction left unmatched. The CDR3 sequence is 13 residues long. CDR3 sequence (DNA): TGTGCCAGCAACCAGGGGGCTGGGACTGAAGCTTTCTTT. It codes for CASNQGAGTEAFF.

The CDR3, as DNA: TGTGCCAGCAGTTACTCGGTTCGGGGGGAGGATGGCTACACCTTC. Its translation: CASSYSVRGEDGYTF. The chain employs TRBV6-5 and TRBJ1-2; possible D gene TRBD1, 5 bases. The CDR3 covers 15 residues. V was shortened by 0 bases and J by 6 bases, with 14 bases between the two germline ends. Germline V gene sequence: CDR1 MNHEY, CDR2 SVGAGI.

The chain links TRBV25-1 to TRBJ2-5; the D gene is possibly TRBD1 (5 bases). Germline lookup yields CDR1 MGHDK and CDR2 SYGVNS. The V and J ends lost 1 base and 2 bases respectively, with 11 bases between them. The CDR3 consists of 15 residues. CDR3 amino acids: CASSEWGTVQETQYF. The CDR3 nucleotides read TGTGCCAGCAGTGAATGGGGCACAGTACAAGAGACCCAGTACTTC. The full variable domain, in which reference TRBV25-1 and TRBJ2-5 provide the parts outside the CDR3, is EADIYQTPRYLVIGTGKKITLECSQTMGHDKMYWYQQDPGMELHLIHYSYGVNSTEKGDLSSESTVSRIRTEHFPLTLESARPSHTSQYLCASSEWGTVQETQYFGPGTRLLVL.

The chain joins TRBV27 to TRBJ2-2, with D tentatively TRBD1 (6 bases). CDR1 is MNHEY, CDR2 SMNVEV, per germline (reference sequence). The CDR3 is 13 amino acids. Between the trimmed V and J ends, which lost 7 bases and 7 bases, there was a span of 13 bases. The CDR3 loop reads CASTPDSNGELFF. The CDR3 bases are TGTGCCAGCACCCCGGACAGTAACGGGGAGCTGTTTTTT.

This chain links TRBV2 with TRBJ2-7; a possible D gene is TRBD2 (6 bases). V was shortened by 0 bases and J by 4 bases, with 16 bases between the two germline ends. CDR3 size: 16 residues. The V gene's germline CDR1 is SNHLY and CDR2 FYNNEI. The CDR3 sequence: CASSEARGRKMYEQYF. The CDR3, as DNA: TGTGCCAGCAGTGAAGCGCGAGGGAGGAAAATGTACGAGCAGTACTTC.

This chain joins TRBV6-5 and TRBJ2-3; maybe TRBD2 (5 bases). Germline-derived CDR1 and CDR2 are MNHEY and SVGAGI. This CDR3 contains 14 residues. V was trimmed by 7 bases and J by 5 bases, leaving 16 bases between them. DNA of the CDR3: TGTGCCAGCATCAGCCTCCCTCGGGGAGATACGCAGTATTTT. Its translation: CASISLPRGDTQYF.

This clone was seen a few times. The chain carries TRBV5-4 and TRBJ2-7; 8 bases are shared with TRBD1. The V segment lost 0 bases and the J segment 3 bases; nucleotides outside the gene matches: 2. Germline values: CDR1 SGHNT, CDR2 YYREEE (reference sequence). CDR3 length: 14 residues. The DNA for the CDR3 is TGTGCCAGCAGCTTGGGGGACAGGAGCTACGAGCAGTACTTC. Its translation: CASSLGDRSYEQYF.

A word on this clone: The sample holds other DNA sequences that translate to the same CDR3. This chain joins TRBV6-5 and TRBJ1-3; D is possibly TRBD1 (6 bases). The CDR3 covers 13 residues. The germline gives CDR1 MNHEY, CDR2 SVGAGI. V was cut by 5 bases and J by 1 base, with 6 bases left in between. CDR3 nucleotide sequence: TGTGCCAGCAGTACAGGGTCTGGAAACACCATATATTTT. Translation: CASSTGSGNTIYF.

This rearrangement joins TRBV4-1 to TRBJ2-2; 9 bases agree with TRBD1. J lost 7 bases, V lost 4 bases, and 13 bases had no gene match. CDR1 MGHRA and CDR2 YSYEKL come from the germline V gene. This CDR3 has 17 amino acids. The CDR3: CASSPSWGTGRGGELFF. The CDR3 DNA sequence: TGCGCCAGCAGCCCATCGTGGGGGACAGGGAGGGGCGGGGAGCTGTTTTTT.

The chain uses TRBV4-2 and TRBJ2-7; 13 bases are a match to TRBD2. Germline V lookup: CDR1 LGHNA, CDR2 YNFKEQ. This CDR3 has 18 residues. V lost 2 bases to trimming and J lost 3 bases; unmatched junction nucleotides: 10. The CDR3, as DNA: TGTGCCAGCAGCCAAACGGGACTAGCGGGAACCGAAGGCTACGAGCAGTACTTC. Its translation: CASSQTGLAGTEGYEQYF.

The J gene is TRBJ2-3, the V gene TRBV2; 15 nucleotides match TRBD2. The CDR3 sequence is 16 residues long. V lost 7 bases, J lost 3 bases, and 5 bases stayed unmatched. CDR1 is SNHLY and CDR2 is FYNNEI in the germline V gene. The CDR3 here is CASTRTSGRVTDTQYF. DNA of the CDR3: TGTGCCAGCACCAGGACTAGCGGGAGGGTAACAGATACGCAGTATTTT.

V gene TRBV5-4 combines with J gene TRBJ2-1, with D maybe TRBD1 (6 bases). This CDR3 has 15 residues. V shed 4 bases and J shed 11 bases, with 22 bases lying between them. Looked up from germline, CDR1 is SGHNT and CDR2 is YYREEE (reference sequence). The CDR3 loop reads CASSVSQIQGSKQFF. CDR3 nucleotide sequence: TGTGCCAGCAGCGTCAGCCAGATACAGGGTTCAAAGCAGTTCTTC.

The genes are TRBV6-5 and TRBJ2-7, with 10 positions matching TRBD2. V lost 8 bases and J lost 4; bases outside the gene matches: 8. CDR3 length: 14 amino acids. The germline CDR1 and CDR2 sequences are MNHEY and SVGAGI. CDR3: CASGSGRADYEQYF. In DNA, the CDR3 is TGTGCCAGCGGGAGCGGGAGGGCCGATTACGAGCAGTACTTC.

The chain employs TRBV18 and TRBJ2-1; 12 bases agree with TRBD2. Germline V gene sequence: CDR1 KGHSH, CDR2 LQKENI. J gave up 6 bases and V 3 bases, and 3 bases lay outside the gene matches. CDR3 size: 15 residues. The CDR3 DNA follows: TGTGCCAGCTCACCTAGGACTAGCGGGACCAATGAGCAGTTCTTC. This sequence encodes CASSPRTSGTNEQFF. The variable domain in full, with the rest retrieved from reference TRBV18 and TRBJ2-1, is NAGVMQNPRHLVRRRGQEARLRCSPMKGHSHVYWYRQLPEEGLKFMVYLQKENIIDESGMPKERFSAEFPKEGPSILRIQQVVRGDSAAYFCASSPRTSGTNEQFFGPGTRLTVL.

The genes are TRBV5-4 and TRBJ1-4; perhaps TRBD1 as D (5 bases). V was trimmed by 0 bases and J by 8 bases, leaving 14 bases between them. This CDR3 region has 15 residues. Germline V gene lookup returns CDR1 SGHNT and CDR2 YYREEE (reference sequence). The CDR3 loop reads CASSLDGAGGEKLFF. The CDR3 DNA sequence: TGTGCCAGCAGCTTGGACGGGGCAGGAGGGGAAAAACTGTTTTTT.